The rows below give T cell receptor beta chains drawn from one sample of a study of spatial heterogeneity in lung cancer. Each CDR3 protein is one row after TCRdb ran MiXCR on the 5' RACE reads. The table has about 5,700 distinct CDR3 sequences, 3% to 4.5% seen once. Sequences were derived from lung tumor tissue, sampled at surgery. These receptors were taken from a female donor with early-stage non-small cell lung cancer. Each CDR3 is given with its conserved first and last residue. A D gene is named only where the DNA matches it firmly. Clone size, where shown, is once, few, many, or a class for clones that have expanded.

>-|TRBJ2-7|medium-sized|TRBV3-1
CASSQDVSSYEQYF
TGTGCCAGCAGCCAAGACGTGAGCTCCTACGAGCAGTACTTC
>-|TRBJ2-7|medium-sized|TRBV24-1
CATSDFSEQYF
TGTGCCACCAGTGATTTCAGCGAGCAGTACTTC
>-|TRBJ1-5|medium-sized|TRBV6-6
CASSRGDQPQHF
TGTGCCAGCAGTAGGGGTGATCAGCCCCAGCATTTT
>-|TRBJ1-6|many|TRBV30
CAWSAEGGNSPLHF
TGTGCCTGGAGTGCAGAAGGCGGAAATTCACCCCTCCACTTT
>-|TRBJ1-5|medium-sized|TRBV28
CASSPHIDRWLGPQHF
TGTGCCAGCAGTCCACACATAGACAGGTGGTTGGGGCCCCAGCATTTT
>-|TRBJ2-7|medium-sized|TRBV6-2/TRBV6-3
CASSYVPLGFYEQYF
TGTGCCAGCAGTTACGTCCCTCTGGGTTTCTACGAGCAGTACTTC
>-|TRBJ2-1|medium-sized|TRBV6-5
CASRPTGSLYNEQFF
TGTGCCAGCCGCCCGACAGGAAGTCTATACAATGAGCAGTTCTTC
>TRBD1|TRBJ1-2|-|TRBV7-8
CASSVRQGLNYGYTF
TGTGCCAGCAGCGTACGACAGGGATTAAACTATGGCTACACCTTC
>TRBD1|TRBJ1-2|medium-sized|TRBV19
CASKLTGQDSGYTF
TGTGCCAGCAAATTGACAGGGCAAGATAGTGGCTACACCTTC
>-|TRBJ1-2|many|TRBV24-1
CATSDFEGGGYTF
TGTGCCACCAGTGATTTCGAGGGAGGGGGCTACACCTTC
>-|TRBJ2-3|many|TRBV18
CASSPPSTDTQYF
TGTGCCAGCTCACCACCTAGCACAGATACGCAGTATTTT
>TRBD2|TRBJ2-7|medium-sized|TRBV5-1
CASSFGGGDYEQYF
TGCGCCAGCAGCTTTGGCGGGGGAGACTACGAGCAGTACTTC
>TRBD2|TRBJ2-7|many|TRBV27
CASSQLGGLASEQYF
TGTGCCAGCAGCCAACTAGGGGGACTAGCATCCGAGCAGTACTTC
>TRBD2|TRBJ2-1|medium-sized|TRBV5-6
CASSSGTRWDEQFF
TGTGCCAGCAGCTCCGGGACTAGGTGGGATGAGCAGTTCTTC
>-|TRBJ1-4|many|TRBV27
CASSLEQQGRPEKLFF
TGTGCCAGCAGTCTAGAACAACAGGGCCGCCCGGAAAAACTGTTTTTT
>-|TRBJ1-1|many|TRBV20-1
CSASGGNTEAFF
TGCAGTGCTTCCGGGGGGAACACTGAAGCTTTCTTT
>TRBD1|TRBJ1-4|many|TRBV12-3/TRBV12-4
CASSRGQGEKLFF
TGTGCCAGCAGTCGTGGACAGGGCGAAAAACTGTTTTTT
>TRBD2|TRBJ2-1|many|TRBV6-2/TRBV6-3
CASRPTSALNEQFF
TGTGCCAGCAGGCCGACTAGCGCTCTCAATGAGCAGTTCTTC
>-|TRBJ2-1|many|TRBV7-9
CASSITNEQFF
TGTGCCAGCAGCATCACCAATGAGCAGTTCTTC
>-|TRBJ2-5|many|TRBV24-1
CATSETGSAQYF
TGTGCCACCAGTGAAACGGGGTCGGCCCAGTACTTC
>TRBD1|TRBJ2-5|many|TRBV14
CASSHLPGQGSETQYF
TGTGCCAGCAGCCATTTACCGGGACAGGGCTCGGAGACCCAGTACTTC
>TRBD1|TRBJ2-3|many|TRBV28
CASSSLTGLDTQYF
TGTGCCAGCAGTTCTTTGACAGGGTTAGATACGCAGTATTTT
>-|TRBJ2-2|many|TRBV11-2
CASSLRQINTGELFF
TGTGCCAGCAGCTTGAGACAGATAAACACCGGGGAGCTGTTTTTT
>-|TRBJ2-4|medium-sized|TRBV28
CASSQGYPIQYF
TGTGCCAGCAGTCAGGGGTACCCCATTCAGTACTTC
>TRBD2|TRBJ2-7|-|TRBV5-4
CASSSLGGLAGVPRGQYF
TGTGCCAGCAGCTCGCTAGGAGGACTAGCGGGAGTGCCCCGCGGGCAGTACTTC
>-|TRBJ1-2|many|TRBV24-1
CATSDFDRNYGYTF
TGTGCCACCAGTGATTTTGACAGAAACTATGGCTACACCTTC
>-|TRBJ2-7|medium-sized|TRBV4-2
CASSQGGYEQYF
TGTGCCAGCAGCCAAGGAGGCTACGAGCAGTACTTC
>TRBD1|TRBJ1-1|many|TRBV25-1
CASSGGTDEAFF
TGTGCCAGCAGTGGGGGGACAGATGAAGCTTTCTTT
>-|TRBJ2-1|medium-sized|TRBV10-2
CASSESGPNEQFF
TGCGCCAGCAGTGAGAGTGGGCCCAATGAGCAGTTCTTC
>-|TRBJ1-4|medium-sized|TRBV7-6
CASSQSGTGEKLFF
TGTGCCAGCAGCCAATCAGGGACCGGTGAAAAACTGTTTTTT
>-|TRBJ2-5|medium-sized|TRBV27
CASRESLRQETQYF
TGTGCCAGCCGGGAGTCCCTAAGACAAGAGACCCAGTACTTC
>TRBD2|TRBJ2-7|many|TRBV12-3/TRBV12-4
CASSFVGGSFESYEQYF
TGTGCCAGCAGTTTCGTCGGGGGGAGCTTTGAGAGTTACGAGCAGTACTTC
>-|TRBJ2-1|medium-sized|TRBV28
CASSFPGGAGNEQFF
TGTGCCAGCAGTTTCCCCGGGGGCGCAGGCAATGAGCAGTTCTTC
>TRBD2|TRBJ2-5|many|TRBV5-1
CASSSGTSGRRETQYF
TGCGCCAGCAGCTCGGGGACTAGCGGGAGAAGAGAGACCCAGTACTTC
>-|TRBJ2-1|-|TRBV3-1
CASRSGLSRGNEQFF
TGTGCCAGCAGGTCCGGACTCTCCCGCGGGAATGAGCAGTTCTTC
>-|TRBJ2-7|many|TRBV20-1
CSAPDRSYEQYF
TGCAGTGCCCCTGACAGATCCTACGAGCAGTACTTC
>-|TRBJ1-1|medium-sized|TRBV7-9
CASSLLKSGTEAFF
TGTGCCAGCAGCTTACTAAAGTCGGGCACTGAAGCTTTCTTT
>TRBD1|TRBJ2-7|medium-sized|TRBV6-5
CASSSPGQTVYEQYF
TGTGCCAGCAGCTCGCCGGGACAGACGGTCTACGAGCAGTACTTC
>-|TRBJ2-1|many|TRBV4-2
CASSQVIGGSLGEQFF
TGTGCCAGCAGCCAAGTCATCGGGGGTTCTTTGGGTGAGCAGTTCTTC
>-|TRBJ2-7|many|TRBV28
CASSFESSSYEQYF
TGTGCCAGCAGTTTCGAGAGTAGCTCCTACGAGCAGTACTTC
>TRBD2|TRBJ2-1|medium-sized|TRBV7-2
CASSLVPPGLAVNEQFF
TGTGCCAGCAGCTTAGTACCCCCGGGACTAGCGGTTAATGAGCAGTTCTTC
>TRBD2|TRBJ2-6|few|TRBV7-3
CASSMGLAGVNAGANVLTF
TGTGCCAGCAGCATGGGACTAGCGGGAGTTAATGCTGGGGCCAACGTCCTGACTTTC